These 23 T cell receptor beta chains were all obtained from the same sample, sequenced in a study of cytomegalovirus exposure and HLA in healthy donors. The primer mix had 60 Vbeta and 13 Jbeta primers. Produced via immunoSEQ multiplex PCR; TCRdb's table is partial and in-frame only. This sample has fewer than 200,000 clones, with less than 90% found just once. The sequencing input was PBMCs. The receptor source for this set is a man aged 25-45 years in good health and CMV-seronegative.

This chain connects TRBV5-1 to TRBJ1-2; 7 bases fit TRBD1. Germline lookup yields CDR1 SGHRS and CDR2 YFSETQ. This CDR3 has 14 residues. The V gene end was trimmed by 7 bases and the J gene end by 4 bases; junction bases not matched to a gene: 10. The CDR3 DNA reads TGCGCCAGCGGTAAGGAACAGGGGAGCTATGGCTACACCTTC. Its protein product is CASGKEQGSYGYTF.

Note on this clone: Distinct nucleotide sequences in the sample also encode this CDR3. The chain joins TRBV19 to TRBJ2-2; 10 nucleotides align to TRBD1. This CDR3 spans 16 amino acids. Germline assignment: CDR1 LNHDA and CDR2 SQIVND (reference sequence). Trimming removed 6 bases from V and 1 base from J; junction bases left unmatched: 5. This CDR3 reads CASSPRDRGNTGELFF. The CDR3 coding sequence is TGTGCCAGTAGCCCCCGGGACAGGGGGAACACCGGGGAGCTGTTTTTT.

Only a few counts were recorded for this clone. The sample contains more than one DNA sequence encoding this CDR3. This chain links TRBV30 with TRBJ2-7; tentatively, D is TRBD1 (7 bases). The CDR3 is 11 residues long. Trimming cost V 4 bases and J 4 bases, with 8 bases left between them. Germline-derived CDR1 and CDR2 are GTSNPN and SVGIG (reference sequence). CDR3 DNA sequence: TGTGCCTGGACAGGGGGGTACGAGCAGTACTTC. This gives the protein CAWTGGYEQYF.

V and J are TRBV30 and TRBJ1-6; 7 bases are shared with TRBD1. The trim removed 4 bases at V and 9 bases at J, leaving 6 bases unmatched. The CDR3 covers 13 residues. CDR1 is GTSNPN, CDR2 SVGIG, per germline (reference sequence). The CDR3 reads CAWTGQASSPLHF. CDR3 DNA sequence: TGTGCCTGGACTGGACAGGCGAGTTCACCCCTCCACTTT. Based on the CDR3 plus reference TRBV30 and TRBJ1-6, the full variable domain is SQTIHQWPATLVQPVGSPLSLECTVEGTSNPNLYWYRQAAGRGLQLLFYSVGIGQISSEVPQNLSASRPQDRQFILSSKKLLLSDSGFYLCAWTGQASSPLHFGNGTRLTVT.

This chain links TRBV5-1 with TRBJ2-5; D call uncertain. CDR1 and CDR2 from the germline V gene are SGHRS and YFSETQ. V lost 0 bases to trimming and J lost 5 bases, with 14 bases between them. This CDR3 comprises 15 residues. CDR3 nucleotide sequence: TGCGCCAGCAGCTTGGCCGGAGCGTTCGCCGAGACCCAGTACTTC. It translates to CASSLAGAFAETQYF.

The CDR3 sequence is CASSLKVAGGETQYF. The DNA of the CDR3 is TGTGCCAGCAGCTTGAAGGTAGCGGGGGGGGAGACCCAGTACTTC. The V and J genes are TRBV5-4 and TRBJ2-5; 11 bases agree with TRBD2. Germline CDR1 is SGHNT and CDR2 is YYREEE (reference sequence). V lost 1 base, J lost 5 bases, and 4 bases stayed unmatched. The CDR3 runs to 15 residues. Variable domain in full (rest from reference TRBV5-4 and TRBJ2-5): ETGVTQSPTHLIKTRGQQVTLRCSSQSGHNTVSWYQQALGQGPQFIFQYYREEENGRGNFPPRFSGLQFPNYSSELNVNALELDDSALYLCASSLKVAGGETQYFGPGTRLLVL.

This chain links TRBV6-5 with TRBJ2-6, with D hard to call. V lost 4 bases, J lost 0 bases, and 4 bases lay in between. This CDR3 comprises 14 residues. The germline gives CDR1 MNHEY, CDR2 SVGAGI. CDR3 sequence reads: CASSWLSGANVLTF. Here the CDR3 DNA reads TGTGCCAGCAGTTGGCTCTCTGGGGCCAACGTCCTGACTTTC.

The CDR3 sequence is CATSRAGQIYGYTF. The CDR3 bases are TGTGCCACCAGCAGGGCCGGACAGATATATGGCTACACCTTC. This chain joins TRBV15 and TRBJ1-2; possibly TRBD1 for D (6 bases). The CDR3 runs to 14 residues. Germline lookup yields CDR1 LNHNV and CDR2 YYDKDF (reference sequence). V lost 3 bases and J 5 bases, leaving 13 bases between the germline ends.

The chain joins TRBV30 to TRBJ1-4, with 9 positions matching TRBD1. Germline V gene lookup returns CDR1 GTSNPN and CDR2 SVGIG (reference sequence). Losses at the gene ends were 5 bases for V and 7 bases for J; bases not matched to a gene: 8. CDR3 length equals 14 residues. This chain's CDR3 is CAWGLQGAVEKLFF. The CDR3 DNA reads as TGTGCCTGGGGACTACAGGGGGCTGTTGAAAAACTGTTTTTT.

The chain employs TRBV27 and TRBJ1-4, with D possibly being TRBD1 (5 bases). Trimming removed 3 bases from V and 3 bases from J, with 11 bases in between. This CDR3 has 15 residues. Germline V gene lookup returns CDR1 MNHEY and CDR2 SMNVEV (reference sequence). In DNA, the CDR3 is TGTGCCAGCAGTTTGGCAGGGCTGGCTAATGAAAAACTGTTTTTT. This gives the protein CASSLAGLANEKLFF.

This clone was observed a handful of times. CDR3 region: CASSYGGGRGEKLFF. CDR3 DNA sequence: TGTGCCAGCAGTTACGGCGGGGGGCGGGGGGAAAAACTGTTTTTT. This chain joins TRBV6-6 and TRBJ1-4; the D gene is possibly TRBD1 (6 bases). Germline lookup yields CDR1 MNHNY and CDR2 SVGAGI (reference sequence). The CDR3 is 15 residues long. Trimming removed 2 bases at V and 8 bases at J, with 15 bases between.

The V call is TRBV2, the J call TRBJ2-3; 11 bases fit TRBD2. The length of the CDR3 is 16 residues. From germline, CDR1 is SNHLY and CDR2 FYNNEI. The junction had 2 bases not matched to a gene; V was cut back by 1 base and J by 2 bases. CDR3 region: CASSEGLAGHTDTQYF. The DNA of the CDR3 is TGTGCCAGCAGTGAAGGACTAGCGGGGCACACAGATACGCAGTATTTT.

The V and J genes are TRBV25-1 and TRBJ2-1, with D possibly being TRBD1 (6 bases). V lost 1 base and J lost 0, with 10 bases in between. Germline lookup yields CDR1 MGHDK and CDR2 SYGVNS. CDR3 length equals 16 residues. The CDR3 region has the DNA TGTGCCAGCAGTGAATGGGGGCCGAACTCCTACAATGAGCAGTTCTTC. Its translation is CASSEWGPNSYNEQFF.

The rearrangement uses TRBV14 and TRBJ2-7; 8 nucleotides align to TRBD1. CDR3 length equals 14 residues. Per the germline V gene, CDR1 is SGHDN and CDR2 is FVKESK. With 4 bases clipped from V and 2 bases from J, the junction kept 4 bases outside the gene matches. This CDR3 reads CASSPRGLTYEQYF. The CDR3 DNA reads TGTGCCAGCAGCCCCAGGGGGCTTACCTACGAGCAGTACTTC.

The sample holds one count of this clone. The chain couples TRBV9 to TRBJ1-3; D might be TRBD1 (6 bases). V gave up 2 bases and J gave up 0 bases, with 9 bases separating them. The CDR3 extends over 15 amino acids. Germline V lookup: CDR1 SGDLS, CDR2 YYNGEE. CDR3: CASSVTGSSGNTIYF. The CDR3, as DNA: TGTGCCAGCAGCGTTACAGGGAGCTCTGGAAACACCATATATTTT.

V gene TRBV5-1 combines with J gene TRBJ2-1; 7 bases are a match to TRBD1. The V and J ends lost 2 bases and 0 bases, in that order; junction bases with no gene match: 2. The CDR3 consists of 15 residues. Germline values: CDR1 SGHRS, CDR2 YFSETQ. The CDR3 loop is CASSLGDSSYNEQFF. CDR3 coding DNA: TGCGCCAGCAGCTTAGGGGACAGCTCCTACAATGAGCAGTTCTTC.

This CDR3 is CASSLAREPDTQYF. The CDR3, as DNA: TGCGCCAGCAGCTTGGCGAGGGAACCAGATACGCAGTATTTT. The chain links TRBV5-1 to TRBJ2-3; D might be TRBD2 (5 bases). The germline gives CDR1 SGHRS, CDR2 YFSETQ. The V end was cut by 0 bases, the J end by 4 bases, with 9 bases between. This CDR3 is 14 amino acids long.

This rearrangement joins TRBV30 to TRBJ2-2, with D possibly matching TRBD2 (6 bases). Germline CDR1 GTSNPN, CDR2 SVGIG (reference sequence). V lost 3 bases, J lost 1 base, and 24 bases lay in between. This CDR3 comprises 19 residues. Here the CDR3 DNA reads TGTGCCTGGAGAAAATATGATATGTCTTCTAGCGAGAACACCGGGGAGCTGTTTTTT. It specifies CAWRKYDMSSSENTGELFF.

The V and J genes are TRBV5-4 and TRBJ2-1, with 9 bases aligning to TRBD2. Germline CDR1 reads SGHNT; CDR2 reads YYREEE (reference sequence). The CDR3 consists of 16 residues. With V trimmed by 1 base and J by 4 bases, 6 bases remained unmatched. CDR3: CASSLHLRGGYNEQFF. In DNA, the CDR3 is TGTGCCAGCAGCTTGCATCTGCGGGGGGGATACAATGAGCAGTTCTTC.

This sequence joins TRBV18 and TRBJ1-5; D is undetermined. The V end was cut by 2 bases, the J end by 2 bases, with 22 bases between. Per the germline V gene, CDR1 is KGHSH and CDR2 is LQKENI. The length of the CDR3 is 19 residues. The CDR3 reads CASSPSRVAGRKGNQPQHF. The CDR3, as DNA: TGTGCCAGCTCACCAAGTAGGGTAGCGGGCAGGAAGGGCAATCAGCCCCAGCATTTT.

Here the CDR3 DNA reads TGTGCCATCAGTGAGTTGGGGACTCGCAATCAGCCCCAGCATTTT. It specifies CAISELGTRNQPQHF. V is TRBV10-3 and J is TRBJ1-5; perhaps TRBD1 as D (5 bases). The V gene lost 1 base and the J gene lost 2 bases, with 9 bases spanning the gap. Germline assignment: CDR1 ENHRY and CDR2 SYGVKD. This CDR3 comprises 15 residues.

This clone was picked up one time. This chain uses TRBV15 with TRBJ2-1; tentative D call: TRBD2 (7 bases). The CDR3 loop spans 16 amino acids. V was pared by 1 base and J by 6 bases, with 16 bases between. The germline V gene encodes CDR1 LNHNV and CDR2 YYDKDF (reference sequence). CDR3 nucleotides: TGTGCCACCAGCAGAGGTAAAGGGGGGGCGAGCAATGAGCAGTTCTTC. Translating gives CATSRGKGGASNEQFF.

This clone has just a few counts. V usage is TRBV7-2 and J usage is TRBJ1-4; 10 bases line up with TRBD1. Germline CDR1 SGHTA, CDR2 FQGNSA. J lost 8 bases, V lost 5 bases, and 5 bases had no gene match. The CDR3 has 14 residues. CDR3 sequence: CASSPDRGQEKLFF. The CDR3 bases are TGTGCCAGCAGCCCCGACAGGGGGCAAGAAAAACTGTTTTTT.